These 11 T cell receptor beta chains share one sample of origin, sequenced in a study of T cell responses to AZD1222 COVID-19 vaccine. Clones were read by immunoSEQ multiplex PCR, and TCRdb kept only the in-frame ones, dropping some. The top ten clones hold less than 8.5% of a sample with over 100,000 clones, about nine tenths of them seen once. The input for sequencing was peripheral blood, taken on day 0 of AZD1222 vaccination. The receptors stem from an adult in good health.

The chain joins TRBV29-1 to TRBJ1-6, with 7 positions matching TRBD1. Trimming took 6 bases from V and 7 from J; bases not matched to a gene: 6. Germline V gene data show CDR1 as SQVTM and CDR2 as ANQGSEA. This CDR3 is built from 13 residues. The CDR3 bases are TGCAGCGTAAAACAGGGGTCAAATTCACCCCTCCACTTT. As protein: CSVKQGSNSPLHF.

The chain combines TRBV9 with TRBJ2-1, with a possible D match to TRBD1 (6 bases). V was clipped by 0 bases and J by 4 bases, with 14 bases between them. This CDR3 comprises 16 residues. Germline-derived CDR1 and CDR2 are SGDLS and YYNGEE. Here the CDR3 reads CASSVAGQRGYNEQFF. The DNA for the CDR3 is TGTGCCAGCAGCGTAGCCGGACAGAGGGGTTACAATGAGCAGTTCTTC.

This sequence joins TRBV27 and TRBJ2-3; D tentatively reads TRBD1 or TRBD2 (7 bases each). The CDR3 runs to 15 residues. Germline V gives CDR1 MNHEY, CDR2 SMNVEV (reference sequence). V lost 7 bases and J 3 bases, leaving 17 bases between the germline ends. CDR3 sequence (DNA): TGTGCCAGCATTGGGGGGACAGCGGGGACAGATACGCAGTATTTT. Its translation: CASIGGTAGTDTQYF.

This chain joins TRBV5-1 and TRBJ2-1, with 7 positions matching TRBD1. CDR3 length: 15 amino acids. The V gene end was trimmed by 0 bases and the J gene end by 7 bases; junction bases not matched to a gene: 7. CDR1 is SGHRS, CDR2 YFSETQ, per germline. The CDR3 reads CASSLGQGVRNEQFF. Written as DNA, the CDR3 is TGCGCCAGCAGCTTGGGACAGGGCGTTAGAAATGAGCAGTTCTTC.

This CDR3 reads CASSLPRHVLTF. The CDR3 DNA is TGTGCCAGCAGTTTGCCACGGCACGTCCTGACTTTC. The chain has TRBV28 and TRBJ2-6, with D uncertain. The CDR3 sequence is 12 residues long. Trimming stripped 3 bases from V and 11 bases from J, with 8 bases between. Germline CDR1 MDHEN, CDR2 SYDVKM.

This clone was counted only a few times. The chain employs TRBV5-4 and TRBJ1-2; D is possibly TRBD1 (5 bases). V was pared by 0 bases and J by 4 bases, with 10 bases between. This CDR3 spans 14 amino acids. Germline V gene lookup returns CDR1 SGHNT and CDR2 YYREEE (reference sequence). CDR3 amino acids: CASSLGQTIYGYTF. DNA of the CDR3: TGTGCCAGCAGCTTGGGACAGACGATCTATGGCTACACCTTC.

The CDR3 sequence: CAWTEGREAYNEQFF. CDR3 coding DNA: TGTGCCTGGACTGAGGGGAGGGAGGCCTACAATGAGCAGTTCTTC. The rearrangement joins TRBV30 to TRBJ2-1; 7 bases map to TRBD2. The CDR3 runs to 15 residues. V trimming: 4 bases; J trimming: 2 bases; junction bases outside the gene matches: 8. Germline CDR1 reads GTSNPN; CDR2 reads SVGIG (reference sequence).

This sequence joins TRBV2 and TRBJ1-5, with TRBD1 as a possible D gene (5 bases). Germline-derived CDR1 and CDR2 are SNHLY and FYNNEI. This CDR3 spans 19 amino acids. The V end lost 2 bases, the J end lost 0 bases, and 20 bases lay between the germline ends. CDR3 in amino acids: CASSEYGWDRWGSNQPQHF. Here the CDR3 DNA reads TGTGCCAGCAGTGAATATGGGTGGGACCGGTGGGGTAGCAATCAGCCCCAGCATTTT.

The chain employs TRBV6-6 and TRBJ1-5, with unresolved D. The CDR3 totals 12 residues. Deletions cut 0 bases from V and 5 bases from J, with 2 bases between. Per the germline V gene, CDR1 is MNHNY and CDR2 is SVGAGI (reference sequence). CDR3 amino acids: CASSYSDQPQHF. The CDR3 DNA reads as TGTGCCAGCAGTTACTCGGATCAGCCCCAGCATTTT.

This clone was recorded at least ten times. The V gene is TRBV24-1, the J gene TRBJ1-2; 8 positions match TRBD1. Germline loops: CDR1 KGHDR, CDR2 SFDVKD. This CDR3 is 16 amino acids long. Unmatched junction bases numbered 10, after V lost 4 bases and J lost 4 bases. The CDR3 loop is CATSDLGQGGVYGYTF. As DNA, the CDR3 is TGTGCCACCAGTGACCTCGGACAGGGAGGGGTCTATGGCTACACCTTC.

The chain carries TRBV29-1 and TRBJ1-4, with TRBD1 matching 9 bases. Germline CDR1 reads SQVTM; CDR2 reads ANQGSEA. The length of the CDR3 is 14 residues. The trim removed 7 bases at V and 0 bases at J, leaving 3 bases unmatched. This CDR3 reads CSARQGATNEKLFF. The DNA of the CDR3 is TGCAGCGCCAGACAGGGGGCAACTAATGAAAAACTGTTTTTT.